These 11 T cell receptor beta chains were all obtained from the same sample, sequenced in a study of Tregs in tolerant kidney transplant recipients. Profiled with immunoSEQ multiplex PCR; TCRdb holds only in-frame clones, not every one. This sample's table has approximately 50,000 clones. The sequences come from CD4+ T cells from blood, collected before the transplant. Receptors were obtained from a human donor who received a combined kidney and bone marrow transplant.

Comment on this clone: The CDR3 end falls 3 residues outside the read, so it is completed with the germline J gene. The rearrangement links TRBV5-1 to TRBJ1-5; D possibly corresponds to TRBD1 (6 bases). The V end lost 3 bases, the J end lost 5 bases, and 12 bases lay between the germline ends. This CDR3 has 14 amino acids. Germline CDR1 and CDR2: SGHRS and YFSETQ. CDR3 bases read: TGCGCCAGCAGCTCCGGGACAAAGGATCAGCCC. This codes for CASSSGTKDQP. Given in full, the CDR3 is CASSSGTKDQPQHF.

Remarks on this clone: The CDR3 is cut off 3 residues early in the read; its end comes from the germline J gene. This chain uses TRBV7-7 with TRBJ2-5; the D gene is possibly TRBD1 (5 bases). Deletions cut 5 bases from V and 2 bases from J, with 12 bases between. Germline V CDR1 and CDR2: SSHAT, FNYEAQ (reference sequence). The CDR3 spans 14 residues. CDR3 protein: CASSPSRGQETQYF. The CDR3 DNA, read in part, is TGTGCCAGCAGCCCCAGTAGGGGACAAGAGACC.

Worth noting for this clone: With the read ending 3 residues before the CDR3 end, the germline J gene is used to fill in that end. This CDR3 is also generated by other DNA sequences in the sample. The genes are TRBV18 and TRBJ1-1; D remains ambiguous. The V gene's germline CDR1 is KGHSH and CDR2 LQKENI. Trimming left V 1 base short and J 4 bases short, with 7 bases between. There are 13 residues in the CDR3. Partial CDR3 DNA: TGTGCCAGCTCACCACAAGCCGGCACTGAA. Translating it yields CASSPQAGTE. The complete CDR3 sequence is CASSPQAGTEAFF.

The CDR3 DNA, read in part, is TGTGCCTGGAGTGTACGGGGGGATCTTGGC. Amino acids: CAWSVRGDLG. The entire CDR3 is CAWSVRGDLGYTF. The chain is built from TRBV30 and TRBJ1-2; the D gene is possibly TRBD1 (5 bases). The read gets to within 3 residues of the CDR3 end, and the germline J gene fills in the rest. The ends were cut back, 0 bases at V and 7 bases at J, with 12 bases in the middle. CDR1 GTSNPN and CDR2 SVGIG come from the germline V gene (reference sequence). The CDR3 contains 13 residues.

Notes on this clone: The CDR3 end lies 3 residues beyond the end of the read and is filled in from the germline J gene. The rearrangement links TRBV19 to TRBJ2-7; 11 nucleotides agree with TRBD1. V shed 6 bases, J shed 6 bases, and the junction held 4 bases outside the gene matches. CDR3 length: 13 residues. The germline CDR1 and CDR2 sequences are LNHDA and SQIVND (reference sequence). CDR3 in amino acids: CASSRTGGFEQYF. The covered CDR3 bases are TGTGCCAGTAGCAGGACAGGGGGCTTCGAG.

As regards this clone: The read terminates 3 residues ahead of where the CDR3 ends, so the germline J gene completes it. The rearrangement links TRBV4-2 to TRBJ1-6, with D maybe TRBD1 (6 bases). V was cut by 4 bases and J by 6 bases, with 25 bases left in between. This CDR3 is built from 19 residues. The germline V gene encodes CDR1 LGHNA and CDR2 YNFKEQ. The CDR3 bases that were read are TGTGCCAGCAGCCGCTCCCTTCCCAACAGGGTGGCCGGTAATTCACCC. Amino acids: CASSRSLPNRVAGNSP. Given in full, the CDR3 is CASSRSLPNRVAGNSPLHF.

As to this clone: The read ends 3 residues before the CDR3 terminus; that terminus is restored from the germline J gene. The chain has TRBV30 and TRBJ1-6; perhaps TRBD1 as D (6 bases). V lost 0 bases to trimming and J lost 7 bases, with 10 bases between them. The CDR3 sequence is 14 residues long. Germline CDR1 is GTSNPN and CDR2 is SVGIG (reference sequence). The CDR3 protein is CAWSVSRGNSPLHF. Partial CDR3 DNA: TGTGCCTGGAGTGTAAGCAGGGGAAATTCACCC.

Comment on this clone: The CDR3 goes on 3 residues after the read ends, and that part is filled in from the germline J gene. This chain uses TRBV18 with TRBJ1-2; 8 positions match TRBD1. CDR3 size: 14 residues. Per germline, CDR1 KGHSH and CDR2 LQKENI. Incomplete CDR3 DNA: TGTGCCAGCTCCCAAATCCGGGACAGGTTCGGC. Its protein product is CASSQIRDRFG. The whole CDR3 sequence is CASSQIRDRFGYTF.

To note about this clone: The CDR3 end lies 3 residues beyond the end of the read and is filled in from the germline J gene. J is TRBJ1-4 and V is TRBV10-3; 7 positions agree with TRBD1. J gave up 0 bases and V 8 bases, and 6 bases lay outside the gene matches. The CDR3 has 15 amino acids. Germline lookup yields CDR1 ENHRY and CDR2 SYGVKD. CDR3 amino acids: CAIASTGATNEKLFF. CDR3 DNA (partial): TGTGCCATCGCATCAACAGGGGCAACTAATGAAAAA.

Turning to this clone: Read sequence stops 3 residues before the CDR3 end, and the germline J gene provides the missing end. The chain links TRBV18 to TRBJ1-2, with TRBD1 matching over 8 bases. V trimming: 2 bases; J trimming: 6 bases; junction bases outside the gene matches: 11. The CDR3 runs to 16 residues. Germline CDR1 KGHSH, CDR2 LQKENI. This CDR3 reads CASSPVGTGPGNGYTF. The covered CDR3 bases are TGTGCCAGCTCACCAGTTGGGACAGGCCCTGGGAATGGC.

As regards this clone: The read falls 3 residues short of the CDR3 end, and the missing part is taken from the germline J gene. The chain employs TRBV5-1 and TRBJ1-3; no firm D call. The CDR3 spans 15 residues. Germline assignment: CDR1 SGHRS and CDR2 YFSETQ. V lost 0 bases, J lost 1 base, and 8 bases lay in between. The CDR3 loop is CASSLVGSSGNTIYF. The sequenced part of the CDR3 DNA is TGCGCCAGCAGCTTGGTTGGCAGTTCTGGAAACACC.